This entry features one TCR beta chain sequence. Its antigen has not been determined. Within one base of it there is no much larger clone, and no base qualities were kept. As encoded in the germline V gene, CDR1 is SGHTS while CDR2 is YDEGEE. Clipping removes 4 bases from V and 1 base from J, with 9 as the unmatched junction base count. The CDR3 numbers 16 residues from cysteine through phenylalanine. The only DNA kept is the CDR3, 48 bases in frame from the first base. The data belong to a study of blood T cell repertoires in COVID-19 (dated by TCRdb to about 2020). Broadly, across the study: The collaborator samples originated in the United States, Italy and Spain and spanned the acute and convalescent phases of COVID-19. The samples were drawn from two sources: the first 160 participants of the ongoing ImmuneRACE study, and 1,200 or so subjects contributed by 6 global collaborators. The dataset comprised deeply sampled blood TCRbeta repertoires from subjects exposed to, actively infected with, or recovered from COVID-19. A freely available public database, intended as a resource for researchers studying the immune response to SARS-CoV-2, is where the repertoires were released. A de-identified subject ID, COVID-19 status, age in years and sex were almost always included in the sample metadata. HLA class I and class II types, where available, came from metadata supplied by the sample provider rather than from assay-based typing. The material from the prospective study consisted of cDNA or gDNA derived from T cells, B-cell-depleted T cells, or PBMCs. Study-wide findings and limitations: Clinical and demographic metadata were provided uncurated, with the amount varying by source and participant.

TCRbeta CDR3 regions were amplified from genomic DNA using the immunoSEQ Assay, a bias-controlled multiplex PCR. The original methods were these. The number of nucleated cells in each sample was estimated from the amplification of reference gene primers within the assay. Sequence reads were collapsed and filtered to measure the absolute abundance of every unique TCRbeta CDR3 rearrangement. For each sample, productive Simpson clonality was calculated by taking the square root of Simpson's diversity index across productive rearrangements. Imported from immuneACCESS, the table was reduced by TCRdb to in-frame sequences with V and J called. These copies leave out some clones; in studies compared against another copy, an unresolved V gene accounts for under half, and the cause of the remainder is not known. That table gives V, J and clone size, and the DNA gave D and trimming. Counted in this sample were about 180,000 clones; 85% to 90% of them appeared once. The ten largest account for 0.58% of the sample.

At one collaborating source in Seattle, patients were enrolled during active infection and were followed longitudinally through the course of disease. Whole blood was collected in K2EDTA tubes by collaborating institutions according to the institutions' own protocols. For TCRbeta analysis, collaborators shipped samples in one of three forms: frozen whole blood, isolated PBMCs, or DNA extracted from either of those sample types. The chain couples TRBV5-8 to TRBJ1-1, with 8 bases in between that match TRBD1. The source of this sequence is a man aged 55-75 years with COVID-19, enrolled during active disease. Sequences were obtained from peripheral blood. The DNA reads as follows: TGTGCCAGCAGCCTGAAAAGACAGGGGCCGAACACTGAAGCTTTCTTT. Translated, it reads CASSLKRQGPNTEAFF.